These 28 T cell receptor beta chains came from one sample sequenced in a study of early stage breast cancer tumors. The data were produced by immunoSEQ multiplex PCR, yet TCRdb's version contains in-frame clones alone and is incomplete. The sample holds 30,000 to 40,000 clones, approximately 69% seen once. The sample taken for sequencing was blood. All receptors derive from a person in their 60s with breast cancer.

V and J are TRBV27 and TRBJ1-5; D might be TRBD1 (5 bases). Germline values: CDR1 MNHEY, CDR2 SMNVEV (reference sequence). The germline V and J ends were trimmed by 5 bases and 0 bases, with 14 bases remaining between them. The CDR3 sequence is 16 residues long. The DNA of the CDR3 is TGTGCCAGCAGTCTGGGGACGGCCTATAGCAATCAGCCCCAGCATTTT. Encoded protein: CASSLGTAYSNQPQHF.

V and J are TRBV7-9 and TRBJ1-1, with 7 bases that match TRBD1. This CDR3 has 15 residues. The germline gives CDR1 SEHNR, CDR2 FQNEAQ (reference sequence). The junction had 6 bases not matched to a gene; V was cut back by 5 bases and J by 0 bases. The CDR3 spells CASSQPDRLNTEAFF. In nucleotides, the CDR3 is TGTGCCAGCAGCCAACCGGACAGGCTGAACACTGAAGCTTTCTTT.

This chain links TRBV5-6 with TRBJ1-1; tentative D call: TRBD1 (6 bases). The germline gives CDR1 SGHDT, CDR2 YYEEEE. The length of the CDR3 is 13 residues. Deletions cut 7 bases from V and 5 bases from J, with 15 bases between. In DNA form, the CDR3 reads TGTGCCAGCCACAGGGTCGACGGGACTGAAGCTTTCTTT. It codes for CASHRVDGTEAFF.

This chain links TRBV7-8 with TRBJ2-7; D possibly corresponds to TRBD2 (5 bases). V was shortened by 5 bases and J by 3 bases, with 20 bases between the two germline ends. The CDR3 runs 16 residues. Germline values: CDR1 SGHVS, CDR2 FQNEAQ. CDR3 protein: CASSEGEGWINYEQYF. CDR3 sequence (DNA): TGTGCCAGCAGCGAGGGCGAAGGGTGGATCAACTACGAGCAGTACTTC.

The chain carries TRBV7-9 and TRBJ2-1, with D unresolved. CDR3 length: 18 residues. V was trimmed by 4 bases and J by 0 bases, leaving 19 bases between them. Germline V gene sequence: CDR1 SEHNR, CDR2 FQNEAQ (reference sequence). The DNA of the CDR3 is TGTGCCAGCAGCTCACCTAGGCGCGAAATGAACTCCTACAATGAGCAGTTCTTC. This translates into CASSSPRREMNSYNEQFF.

A single count supports this clone. The chain joins TRBV5-6 to TRBJ1-1, with 8 bases lining up with TRBD1. The J segment lost 0 bases and the V segment lost 2 bases, leaving 3 bases of the junction unmatched. CDR1 and CDR2 (germline): SGHDT, YYEEEE. The CDR3 covers 15 residues. This CDR3 reads CASSLLTGVNTEAFF. CDR3 coding DNA: TGTGCCAGCAGCTTATTGACAGGGGTGAACACTGAAGCTTTCTTT.

This sequence joins TRBV6-1 and TRBJ2-3; 11 nucleotides match TRBD2. Germline V CDR1 and CDR2: MNHNS, SASEGT. After removal of 4 bases from V and 4 bases from J, the junction contained 7 bases not matched to a gene. The length of the CDR3 is 16 residues. This chain's CDR3 is CASSVFSGGASDTQYF. In DNA, the CDR3 is TGTGCCAGCAGTGTCTTTAGCGGGGGGGCCTCAGATACGCAGTATTTT.

The chain is built from TRBV6-1 and TRBJ2-3; 7 bases align to TRBD2. This CDR3 contains 15 residues. CDR1 MNHNS and CDR2 SASEGT come from the germline V gene. Trimming removed 6 bases from V and 1 base from J; junction bases left unmatched: 7. The CDR3 loop reads CASRSIAGGTDTQYF. In nucleotides, the CDR3 is TGTGCCAGCAGGTCAATTGCGGGGGGCACAGATACGCAGTATTTT.

This sequence joins TRBV27 and TRBJ1-3, with 7 nucleotides matching TRBD1. The J segment lost 2 bases and the V segment lost 5 bases, leaving 6 bases of the junction unmatched. The CDR3 loop spans 15 amino acids. CDR1 and CDR2 (germline): MNHEY, SMNVEV (reference sequence). The CDR3 DNA is TGTGCCAGCAGTACGACAGGGCTAGCTGGAAACACCATATATTTT. This translates into CASSTTGLAGNTIYF.

V usage is TRBV28 and J usage is TRBJ1-5, with a tentative D call TRBD1 (6 bases). V dropped 5 bases and J dropped 2 bases, with 22 bases sitting between them. The V gene's germline CDR1 is MDHEN and CDR2 SYDVKM. CDR3 length: 18 residues. The chain's CDR3 is CASSPRGGGVYGNQPQHF. As DNA, the CDR3 is TGTGCCAGCAGTCCCCGGGGGGGCGGTGTATATGGCAATCAGCCCCAGCATTTT.

The chain recombines TRBV1 with TRBJ2-3; the DNA was not compared with TRBD2, the D call given in the table. TRBV1 is noted as a pseudogene. This CDR3 has 17 residues. CDR3 sequence reads: CTSSQETSGNSTDTQYF. For the CDR3, the DNA is TGCACCAGCAGCCAAGAGACTAGCGGGAACAGCACAGATACGCAGTATTTT.

The rearrangement uses TRBV4-1 and TRBJ2-7, with TRBD2 as a possible D gene (5 bases). Germline-derived CDR1 and CDR2 are MGHRA and YSYEKL. This CDR3 region has 15 residues. Trimming took off 6 bases at V and 4 bases at J, with 19 bases between the two ends. CDR3 bases: TGCGCCAGCAGGACTTCTCGACGGGGAGAATACGAGCAGTACTTC. This encodes CASRTSRRGEYEQYF.

CDR3 sequence: CASSDDRVQPQHF. CDR3 coding DNA: TGTGCCAGCAGTGACGACAGGGTTCAGCCCCAGCATTTT. This chain uses TRBV2 with TRBJ1-5; 7 nucleotides agree with TRBD1. The germline V gene has CDR1 SNHLY and CDR2 FYNNEI. The V segment lost 3 bases and the J segment 6 bases; nucleotides outside the gene matches: 2. The CDR3 spans 13 residues.

V and J are TRBV27 and TRBJ2-5; TRBD2 aligns across 8 bases. The CDR3 length is 15 residues. Unmatched junction bases numbered 8, after V lost 3 bases and J lost 5 bases. The germline V gene has CDR1 MNHEY and CDR2 SMNVEV (reference sequence). This CDR3 is CASSFSGVGLETQYF. CDR3 in DNA: TGTGCCAGCAGTTTTAGCGGGGTGGGCCTGGAGACCCAGTACTTC.

This sequence joins TRBV6-6 and TRBJ2-1; 7 nucleotides align to TRBD2. CDR1 and CDR2 (germline): MNHNY, SVGAGI (reference sequence). The CDR3 runs to 12 residues. The V gene end was trimmed by 5 bases and the J gene end by 8 bases; junction bases not matched to a gene: 3. This CDR3 reads CASSPSGHEQFF. In nucleotides, the CDR3 is TGTGCCAGCAGTCCTAGCGGACATGAGCAGTTCTTC.

Comment on this clone: One end of the junction is discordant with germline, which a read error may explain. The rearrangement uses TRBV7-7 and TRBJ2-2; 9 bases agree with TRBD1. This CDR3 has 13 amino acids. The germline CDR1 and CDR2 sequences are SSHAT and FNYEAQ (reference sequence). CDR3 DNA sequence: TGTGCTAGCAGCCGACAGGGGGCCGGGGAGCTGTTTTTT. It encodes CASSRQGAGELFF.

This clone appeared a few times. The chain carries TRBV11-2 and TRBJ2-4; D unclear. The germline V gene encodes CDR1 SGHAT and CDR2 FQNNGV. This CDR3 has 14 amino acids. Trimming cost V 1 base and J 1 base, with 5 bases left between them. The CDR3 DNA reads TGTGCCAGCAGCTTAGCGTCCGCCAAAAACATTCAGTACTTC. This codes for CASSLASAKNIQYF.

The V gene is TRBV6-1, the J gene TRBJ1-1, with TRBD1 as a possible D gene (6 bases). The CDR3 runs 16 residues. Germline loops: CDR1 MNHNS, CDR2 SASEGT. V lost 0 bases and J lost 2, with 13 bases in between. DNA for the CDR3: TGTGCCAGCAGTGAAGCCATCGGGGGCGAAAACACTGAAGCTTTCTTT. Its protein product is CASSEAIGGENTEAFF.

As to this clone: The identical CDR3 is also encoded by other nucleotide sequences in the sample. The chain recombines TRBV7-9 with TRBJ1-1, with D maybe TRBD1 (5 bases). The CDR3 length is 14 residues. The germline V gene has CDR1 SEHNR and CDR2 FQNEAQ (reference sequence). The ends were cut back, 0 bases at V and 2 bases at J, with 7 bases in the middle. The CDR3 bases are TGTGCCAGCAGCTTAGCTCAGGGAAACACTGAAGCTTTCTTT. The encoded protein is CASSLAQGNTEAFF.

This clone has only a few counts. The V call is TRBV19, the J call TRBJ1-2, with a tentative D call TRBD1 (5 bases). This CDR3 spans 13 amino acids. Germline V CDR1 and CDR2: LNHDA, SQIVND (reference sequence). Trimming took 10 bases from V and 4 from J, leaving 16 bases between them. As DNA, the CDR3 is TGTGCCACCTCACCTACAGGTTTCTATGGCTACACCTTC. Protein sequence: CATSPTGFYGYTF.

CDR3 sequence reads: CASSKRGVIETLETQYF. The CDR3 DNA sequence: TGTGCCAGCAGCAAAAGGGGGGTCATTGAGACTCTAGAGACCCAGTACTTC. The chain couples TRBV11-2 to TRBJ2-5; possibly TRBD1 or TRBD2 for D (6 bases each). The CDR3 is made up of 17 amino acids. Trimming took off 5 bases at V and 4 bases at J, with 23 bases between the two ends. Germline assignment: CDR1 SGHAT and CDR2 FQNNGV.

The chain uses TRBV6-4 and TRBJ2-3, with 9 bases aligning to TRBD2. J lost 14 bases, V lost 4 bases, and 7 bases had no gene match. The CDR3 loop spans 12 amino acids. In germline, CDR1 is MRHNA, CDR2 SNTAGT. The CDR3 coding sequence is TGTGCCAGCAGTGTACTAGCGGGTATTCCGTATTTT. It is translated as CASSVLAGIPYF.

This clone was seen once. The chain is built from TRBV29-1 and TRBJ1-2, with D perhaps matching TRBD1 (5 bases). The germline V and J ends were trimmed by 4 bases and 7 bases, with 22 bases remaining between them. In germline, CDR1 is SQVTM, CDR2 ANQGSEA. The CDR3 spans 15 residues. DNA of the CDR3: TGCAGCGTTGGTAGGTTCGGGGACCCGGTTTCTGGCTACACCTTC. It yields the protein CSVGRFGDPVSGYTF. Filled out from reference TRBV29-1 and TRBJ1-2, the complete variable domain reads SAVISQKPSRDICQRGTSLTIQCQVDSQVTMMFWYRQQPGQSLTLIATANQGSEATYESGFVIDKFPISRPNLTFSTLTVSNMSPEDSSIYLCSVGRFGDPVSGYTFGSGTRLTVV.

This chain links TRBV29-1 with TRBJ2-1, with a possible D match to TRBD2 (6 bases). Looked up from germline, CDR1 is SQVTM and CDR2 is ANQGSEA. V was cut by 6 bases and J by 0 bases, with 9 bases left in between. The CDR3 covers 13 residues. The CDR3 nucleotides are TGCAGCGTAAGGCGGGGCTCCTACAATGAGCAGTTCTTC. It codes for CSVRRGSYNEQFF.

The chain joins TRBV30 to TRBJ2-3; perhaps TRBD2 as D (5 bases). The CDR3 consists of 12 residues. V was clipped by 0 bases and J by 10 bases, with 11 bases between them. The V gene's germline CDR1 is GTSNPN and CDR2 SVGIG (reference sequence). DNA of the CDR3: TGTGCCTGGAGTGTACGGGGTCGATCGCAGTATTTT. It codes for CAWSVRGRSQYF.

The chain has TRBV6-5 and TRBJ1-5, with unresolved D. Germline assignment: CDR1 MNHEY and CDR2 SVGAGI. CDR3 length: 13 residues. Trimming took 6 bases from V and 3 from J, leaving 9 bases between them. The CDR3 loop is CASRGRDNQPQHF. The CDR3 nucleotides read TGTGCCAGCAGGGGAAGGGACAATCAGCCCCAGCATTTT.

Written as DNA, the CDR3 is TGTGCCAGTAGTATTGAGAGGAATGCCTACAATGAGCAGTTCTTC. Protein product: CASSIERNAYNEQFF. V and J are TRBV19 and TRBJ2-1; D is uncertain. This CDR3 contains 15 residues. Germline V CDR1 and CDR2: LNHDA, SQIVND (reference sequence). V gave up 3 bases and J gave up 2 bases, with 11 bases separating them.

The CDR3 sequence is CAWIGGLDEQFF. The CDR3 region has the DNA TGTGCCTGGATTGGAGGGTTGGATGAGCAGTTCTTC. The chain combines TRBV30 with TRBJ2-1, with a weak D call TRBD2 (6 bases). The germline gives CDR1 GTSNPN, CDR2 SVGIG (reference sequence). V lost 4 bases to trimming and J lost 8 bases, with 12 bases between them. This CDR3 has 12 residues.